The T cell receptor beta chain under discussion was sequenced for a study of glioma-infiltrating T cells after dendritic cell vaccination. Study findings and constraints: Patients with more pretreatment TILs had longer time to progression and survival.

CDR1 is GTSNPN and CDR2 is SVGIG in the germline V gene (reference sequence). Trimming took 4 bases from V and 1 from J; bases not matched to a gene: 2. This CDR3 is built from 13 residues. Clones were read by immunoSEQ multiplex PCR, and TCRdb kept only the in-frame ones, dropping some. Of tens of thousands of clones in the sample, more than 75% were seen once. As regards this clone: Its cognate antigen is unknown.

The source of this sequence is a human donor with glioblastoma. Sample: blood, taken before dendritic cell vaccination. The rearrangement joins TRBV30 to TRBJ1-1, with 8 nucleotides matching TRBD1. The CDR3 DNA sequence: TGTGCCTGGATTGGACAGGGGAACACTGAAGCTTTCTTT. Amino acid sequence: CAWIGQGNTEAFF.